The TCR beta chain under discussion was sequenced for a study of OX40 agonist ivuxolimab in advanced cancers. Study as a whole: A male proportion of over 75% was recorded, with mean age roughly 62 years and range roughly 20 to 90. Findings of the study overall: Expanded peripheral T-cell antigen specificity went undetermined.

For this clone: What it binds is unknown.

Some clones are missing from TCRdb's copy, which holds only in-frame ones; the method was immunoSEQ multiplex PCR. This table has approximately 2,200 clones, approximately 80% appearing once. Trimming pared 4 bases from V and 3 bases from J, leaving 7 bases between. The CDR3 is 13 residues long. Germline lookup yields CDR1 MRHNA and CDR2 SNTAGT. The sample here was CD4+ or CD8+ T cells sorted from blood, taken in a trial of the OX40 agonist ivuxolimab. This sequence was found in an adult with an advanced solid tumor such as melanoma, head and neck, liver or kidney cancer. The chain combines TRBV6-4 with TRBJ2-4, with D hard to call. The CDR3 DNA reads TGTGCCAGCAGTGCGGAAGACAAAAACATTCAGTACTTC. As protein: CASSAEDKNIQYF.